This T cell receptor (beta chain) emerged from a study of blood T cell repertoires in COVID-19. Clones were read by immunoSEQ multiplex PCR, and TCRdb kept only the in-frame ones, dropping some. The top ten hold around 5.7% of the sample, which has about 46,000 clones, about 83% seen once. Germline CDR1 LGHNT, CDR2 FRNRAP. V was pared by 2 bases and J by 7 bases, with 15 bases between. The CDR3 is 14 residues long. This sequence originates from a woman older than 75 with acute or convalescent COVID-19. Sample: peripheral blood. The V gene is TRBV12-5, the J gene TRBJ2-7; TRBD1 is a possible D gene (6 bases). The CDR3 DNA sequence: TGTGCTAGTGGTTTGTCTCACAGGGCGGCAGAGCAGTACTTC. Translation gives CASGLSHRAAEQYF.